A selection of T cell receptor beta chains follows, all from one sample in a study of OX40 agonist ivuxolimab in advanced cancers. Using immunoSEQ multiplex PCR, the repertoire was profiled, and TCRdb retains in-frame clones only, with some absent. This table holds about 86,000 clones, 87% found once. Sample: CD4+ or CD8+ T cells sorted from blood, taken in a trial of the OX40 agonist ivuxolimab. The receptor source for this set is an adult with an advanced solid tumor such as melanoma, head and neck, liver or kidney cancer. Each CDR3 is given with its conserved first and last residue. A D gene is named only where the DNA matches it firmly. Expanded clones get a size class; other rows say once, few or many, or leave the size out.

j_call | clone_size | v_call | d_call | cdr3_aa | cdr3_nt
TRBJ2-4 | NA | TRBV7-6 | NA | CASSLVPGAGNIQYF | TGTGCCAGCAGCTTAGTTCCGGGGGCCGGAAACATTCAGTACTTC
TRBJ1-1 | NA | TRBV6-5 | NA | CASTRGRNTEAFF | TGTGCCAGCACAAGGGGCCGGAACACTGAAGCTTTCTTT
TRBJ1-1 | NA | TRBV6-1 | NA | CASSPRGFSEAFF | TGTGCCAGCAGCCCTAGGGGGTTCAGTGAAGCTTTCTTT
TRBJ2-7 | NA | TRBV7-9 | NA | CASSPPGNSYEQYF | TGTGCCAGCAGCCCTCCAGGGAATTCCTACGAGCAGTACTTC
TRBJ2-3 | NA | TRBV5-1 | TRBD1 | CASSRRDWQGADTQYF | TGCGCCAGCAGCCGCAGGGATTGGCAGGGGGCAGATACGCAGTATTTT
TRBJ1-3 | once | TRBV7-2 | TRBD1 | CASSFGQGATGNTIYF | TGTGCCAGCAGCTTTGGGCAGGGGGCGACCGGAAACACCATATATTTT
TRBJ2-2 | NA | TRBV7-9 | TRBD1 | CASRSRDRGSGELFF | TGTGCCAGCAGGTCCCGGGACAGGGGTTCCGGGGAGCTGTTTTTT
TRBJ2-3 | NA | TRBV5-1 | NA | CASSLAGYTTDTQYF | TGCGCCAGCAGCTTGGCCGGGTATACCACAGATACGCAGTATTTT
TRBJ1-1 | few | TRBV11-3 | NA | CANSSQGGARKAFF | TGTGCCAACTCCTCTCAGGGCGGGGCGAGAAAAGCTTTCTTT
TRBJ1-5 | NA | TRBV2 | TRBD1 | CASRGQGGNQPQHF | TGTGCCAGCAGGGGACAGGGGGGCAATCAGCCCCAGCATTTT
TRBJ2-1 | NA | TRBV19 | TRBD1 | CASSLGQGERNEQFF | TGTGCCAGTAGCCTGGGACAGGGAGAGAGGAATGAGCAGTTCTTC
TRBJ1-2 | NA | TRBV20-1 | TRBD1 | CSARDRFGYTF | TGCAGTGCACGGGACAGATTTGGCTACACCTTC
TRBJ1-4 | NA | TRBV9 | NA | CASSVGTPGGEKLFF | TGTGCCAGCAGCGTAGGAACCCCCGGTGGTGAAAAACTGTTTTTT
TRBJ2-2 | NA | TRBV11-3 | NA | CASSSSTETGELFF | TGTGCCAGCAGCTCCTCGACGGAAACCGGGGAGCTGTTTTTT
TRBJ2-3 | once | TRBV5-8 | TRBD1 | CASSLGPGQGTDTQYF | TGTGCCAGCAGCTTGGGACCAGGACAGGGAACAGATACGCAGTATTTT
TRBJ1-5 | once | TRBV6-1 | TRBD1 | CASSEVPVGQGHQPQHF | TGTGCCAGCAGTGAAGTCCCAGTGGGACAGGGCCATCAGCCCCAGCATTTT
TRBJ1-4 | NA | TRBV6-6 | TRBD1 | CASSPRGTGPGGQLFF | TGTGCCAGCAGCCCAAGAGGGACAGGCCCTGGTGGGCAACTGTTTTTT
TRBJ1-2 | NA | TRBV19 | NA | CASSTQGSGYTF | TGTGCCAGTAGCACACAGGGAAGTGGCTACACCTTC
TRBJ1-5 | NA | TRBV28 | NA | CASSLPGTYYSNQPQHF | TGTGCCAGCAGTTTACCCGGGACATATTATAGCAATCAGCCCCAGCATTTT
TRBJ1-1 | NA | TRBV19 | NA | CASSLLTGGNTEAFF | TGTGCCAGTAGTCTCTTGACGGGGGGGAACACTGAAGCTTTCTTT
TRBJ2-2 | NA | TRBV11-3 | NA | CASSALGVAAGELFF | TGTGCCAGCAGCGCCCTGGGCGTTGCGGCCGGGGAGCTGTTTTTT
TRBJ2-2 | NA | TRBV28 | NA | CASSLDLANTGELFF | TGTGCCAGCAGTTTAGACCTCGCGAACACCGGGGAGCTGTTTTTT
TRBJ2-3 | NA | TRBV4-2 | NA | CASSQENPSQGSGWDTQYF | TGTGCCAGCAGCCAAGAGAACCCCTCCCAAGGTAGCGGATGGGATACGCAGTATTTT
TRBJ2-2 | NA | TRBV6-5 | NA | CASSYSNTNTGELFF | TGTGCCAGCAGTTACTCTAACACAAACACCGGGGAGCTGTTTTTT
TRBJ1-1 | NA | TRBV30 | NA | CAWTNPRGNTEAFF | TGTGCCTGGACTAACCCGCGGGGCAACACTGAAGCTTTCTTT
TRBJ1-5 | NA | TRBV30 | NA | CAWSVQSNQPQHF | TGTGCCTGGAGTGTTCAGAGCAATCAGCCCCAGCATTTT
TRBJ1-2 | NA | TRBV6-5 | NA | CASSPTYNYGYTF | TGTGCCAGCAGCCCTACATATAACTATGGCTACACCTTC
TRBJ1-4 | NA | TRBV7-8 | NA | CASSAISGTREKLFF | TGTGCCAGCAGCGCTATTTCCGGGACACGTGAAAAACTGTTTTTT
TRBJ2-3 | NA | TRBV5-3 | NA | CARSFVPSYREDTQYF | TGTGCCAGAAGCTTTGTCCCCTCCTACAGGGAAGATACGCAGTATTTT
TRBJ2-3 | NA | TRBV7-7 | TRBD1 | CASSLGQGAVDTQYF | TGTGCCAGCAGCTTAGGGCAGGGGGCGGTGGATACGCAGTATTTT
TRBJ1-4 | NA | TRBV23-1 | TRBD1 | CASSQSSGQGNEKLFF | TGCGCCAGCAGTCAATCTAGTGGACAGGGGAATGAAAAACTGTTTTTT
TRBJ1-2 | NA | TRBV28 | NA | CASVRRRDYGYTF | TGTGCCAGCGTTAGAAGGAGAGACTATGGCTACACCTTC
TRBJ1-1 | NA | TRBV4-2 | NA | CASSPGDRNTEAFF | TGTGCCAGCAGCCCGGGGGACCGGAACACTGAAGCTTTCTTT
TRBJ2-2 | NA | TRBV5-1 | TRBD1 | CASSLGTGTNTGELFF | TGCGCCAGCAGCTTGGGGACAGGGACGAACACCGGGGAGCTGTTTTTT
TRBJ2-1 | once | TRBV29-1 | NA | CSGGRFNEQFF | TGCAGCGGAGGACGGTTTAATGAGCAGTTCTTC
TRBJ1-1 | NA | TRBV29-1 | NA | CSVDKGGNTEAFF | TGCAGCGTTGATAAAGGGGGTAATACTGAAGCTTTCTTT
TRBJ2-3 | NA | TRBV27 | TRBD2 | CASSIRLAGWGTDTQYF | TGTGCCAGCAGTATAAGACTAGCGGGCTGGGGCACAGATACGCAGTATTTT
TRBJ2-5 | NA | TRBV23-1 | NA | CASSQPLRASETQYF | TGCGCCAGCAGTCAACCTTTGAGGGCGTCGGAGACCCAGTACTTC
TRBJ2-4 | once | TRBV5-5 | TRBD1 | CASSSSPDRADIQYF | TGTGCCAGCAGCTCCTCCCCGGACAGGGCAGACATTCAGTACTTC
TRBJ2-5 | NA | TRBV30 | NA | CAWSVPLQDRETQYF | TGTGCCTGGAGTGTTCCCCTGCAGGATAGAGAGACCCAGTACTTC
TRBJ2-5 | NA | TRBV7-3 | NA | CASSLNAGQETQYF | TGTGCCAGCAGCTTAAACGCAGGACAAGAGACCCAGTACTTC
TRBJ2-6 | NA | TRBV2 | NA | CASTLGGSGANVLTF | TGTGCCAGCACCCTGGGGGGTTCTGGGGCCAACGTCCTGACTTTC